This T cell receptor beta chain derives from a study of cytomegalovirus exposure and HLA in healthy donors. Using immunoSEQ multiplex PCR, the repertoire was profiled, and TCRdb retains in-frame clones only, with some absent. Here the sample spans 260,000 or so clones, 85% to 90% being singletons. The ends lost 1 base at V and 4 bases at J; junction bases unmatched: 12. The germline CDR1 and CDR2 sequences are SGHTA and FQGNSA. The CDR3 is 17 residues long. The sequencing input was PBMCs. The receptor comes from a woman aged 18-29 years in good health and CMV-seronegative. The rearrangement links TRBV7-2 to TRBJ1-2, with TRBD1 identical over 7 bases. The CDR3 spells CASSLGTGASSGYGYTF. Here the CDR3 DNA reads TGTGCCAGCAGCTTAGGCACAGGGGCCTCATCGGGCTATGGCTACACCTTC.